This T cell receptor beta chain was captured by sequencing in a study of beta chain features in type 1 diabetes. Study results and caveats: The cDNA sequencing approach could over-represent high-TCR-expressing cells.

The CDR3 is made up of 15 amino acids. Germline V gene sequence: CDR1 MRHNA, CDR2 SNTAGT. Trimming took 8 bases from V and 0 from J; bases not matched to a gene: 9. TCRB transcripts that were expressed got sequenced, as all of the isolated RNA had been reverse transcribed. Libraries were prepared by immunoSEQ multiplex PCR; TCRdb keeps only in-frame clonotypes and omits some of them. The sample consists of more than 350,000 clones, approximately 10% of them appearing once. A word on this clone: Its antigen is not known.

What was sequenced was naive CD4+ T cells from blood. The receptor was derived from a woman aged 18-35 years in good health. J is TRBJ1-1 and V is TRBV6-4; TRBD1 agrees at 7 bases. CDR3 in DNA: TGTGCCAGCCGAGGGACAGCGTCAATGAACACTGAAGCTTTCTTT. Its translation is CASRGTASMNTEAFF.